The 14 T cell receptor beta chains listed next were all sequenced from one sample in a study of T cell responses to AZD1222 COVID-19 vaccine. The method was immunoSEQ multiplex PCR; TCRdb's version includes in-frame clones alone and lacks a portion of them. The data hold 100,000 to 150,000 clones, with more than 75% observed a single time. Source: peripheral blood, taken on day 0 of AZD1222 vaccination. Receptor source: an adult in good health.

This chain connects TRBV7-2 to TRBJ1-2, with 8 bases matching TRBD1. Germline V lookup: CDR1 SGHTA, CDR2 FQGNSA. The ends lost 5 bases at V and 4 bases at J; junction bases unmatched: 6. The CDR3 is made up of 14 amino acids. DNA of the CDR3: TGTGCCAGCAGCCCGACAGGGGCGATCTATGGCTACACCTTC. Residues: CASSPTGAIYGYTF.

The chain employs TRBV6-4 and TRBJ2-2; 7 bases agree with TRBD1. CDR1 is MRHNA and CDR2 is SNTAGT in the germline V gene. CDR3 length: 15 amino acids. V dropped 2 bases and J dropped 6; count of bases not matched to a gene: 6. CDR3 amino acids: CASSDTGVAAGELFF. CDR3 DNA sequence: TGTGCCAGCAGTGACACAGGGGTTGCAGCCGGGGAGCTGTTTTTT.

This clone was recorded once. CDR3 sequence reads: CASSLGAGLNYGYTF. The CDR3 nucleotides are TGTGCCAGCAGCTTAGGGGCAGGATTAAACTATGGCTACACCTTC. This sequence joins TRBV7-9 and TRBJ1-2; D remains unclear. The CDR3 is 15 residues long. The germline gives CDR1 SEHNR, CDR2 FQNEAQ (reference sequence). The V end was cut by 1 base, the J end by 2 bases, with 11 bases between. Complete variable domain (other parts from reference TRBV7-9 and TRBJ1-2): DTGVSQNPRHKITKRGQNVTFRCDPISEHNRLYWYRQTLGQGPEFLTYFQNEAQLEKSRLLSDRFSAERPKGSFSTLEIQRTEQGDSAMYLCASSLGAGLNYGYTFGSGTRLTVV.

This chain links TRBV7-2 with TRBJ2-7; 12 bases fit TRBD2. CDR1 and CDR2 (germline): SGHTA, FQGNSA. The length of the CDR3 is 18 residues. With 1 base clipped from V and 4 bases from J, the junction kept 11 bases outside the gene matches. This CDR3 reads CASSLGSASGRAGYEQYF. CDR3 coding DNA: TGTGCCAGCAGCTTAGGCTCGGCTAGCGGGAGGGCCGGGTACGAGCAGTACTTC.

V is TRBV5-1 and J is TRBJ1-2; no firm D call. Germline V CDR1 and CDR2: SGHRS, YFSETQ. The CDR3 is made up of 15 amino acids. Between the trimmed V and J ends, which lost 0 bases and 4 bases, there was a span of 13 bases. CDR3 amino acids: CASSLALGSGYGYTF. CDR3 sequence (DNA): TGCGCCAGCAGCTTGGCCCTGGGAAGTGGCTATGGCTACACCTTC.

This chain joins TRBV6-5 and TRBJ1-4; D is ambiguous. The length of the CDR3 is 13 residues. With 4 bases removed from V and 12 bases from J, the gap between germline ends came to 15 bases. Germline-derived CDR1 and CDR2 are MNHEY and SVGAGI. CDR3 in amino acids: CASSWGGDKQLFF. The CDR3 coding sequence is TGTGCCAGCAGTTGGGGAGGAGACAAGCAACTGTTTTTT.

V usage is TRBV5-4 and J usage is TRBJ2-3, with TRBD2 identical over 12 bases. With V trimmed by 1 base and J by 4 bases, 4 bases remained unmatched. Germline CDR1 SGHNT, CDR2 YYREEE (reference sequence). The CDR3 sequence is 16 residues long. CDR3 loop: CASSLLTSGSADTQYF. CDR3 nucleotides: TGTGCCAGCAGCTTGCTGACTAGCGGGAGTGCAGATACGCAGTATTTT.

The J gene is TRBJ2-1, the V gene TRBV10-3, with 8 bases aligning to TRBD1. CDR3 length equals 15 residues. Germline V gene data show CDR1 as ENHRY and CDR2 as SYGVKD. J was trimmed by 3 bases and V by 7 bases; bases with no gene match: 8. As DNA, the CDR3 is TGTGCCATCAAACCCGGGACAGGCTTCTACAATGAGCAGTTCTTC. The encoded protein is CAIKPGTGFYNEQFF.

This clone was seen once. This chain uses TRBV7-9 with TRBJ2-1, with unresolved D. The CDR3 contains 15 residues. V lost 5 bases and J 0 bases, leaving 11 bases between the germline ends. CDR1 and CDR2 (germline): SEHNR, FQNEAQ (reference sequence). The CDR3 loop reads CASSPSVTSYNEQFF. The CDR3 bases are TGTGCCAGCAGCCCGAGCGTGACCTCCTACAATGAGCAGTTCTTC.

The gene calls are TRBV5-1 and TRBJ2-7, with D unresolved. CDR3 length: 13 amino acids. Trimming removed 4 bases at V and 6 bases at J, with 14 bases between. Germline-derived CDR1 and CDR2 are SGHRS and YFSETQ. CDR3 sequence (DNA): TGCGCCAGCAGCCCCTTCTCTACGGGCGAGCAGTACTTC. It specifies CASSPFSTGEQYF.

The genes are TRBV9 and TRBJ2-1, with TRBD2 as a possible D gene (6 bases). Germline-derived CDR1 and CDR2 are SGDLS and YYNGEE. CDR3 length equals 15 residues. The V end was cut by 6 bases, the J end by 6 bases, with 19 bases between. CDR3 nucleotides: TGTGCCAGCAACCGGGGACTGGGGGTTTTCAATGAGCAGTTCTTC. Residues: CASNRGLGVFNEQFF.

The V call is TRBV6-2 or TRBV6-3, the J call TRBJ2-7; D possibly corresponds to TRBD2 (5 bases). The CDR3 loop spans 15 amino acids. Per the germline V gene, CDR1 is MNHEY and CDR2 is SVGEGT. V was cut by 0 bases and J by 1 base, with 10 bases left in between. The CDR3 loop reads CASSYSGAGSYEQYF. CDR3 sequence (DNA): TGTGCCAGCAGTTACTCTGGTGCGGGTTCCTACGAGCAGTACTTC.

The V call is TRBV29-1, the J call TRBJ1-1, with unresolved D. CDR3 length: 13 residues. Trimming left V 5 bases short and J 4 bases short, with 14 bases between. Germline V lookup: CDR1 SQVTM, CDR2 ANQGSEA. The chain's CDR3 is CSVRPGSGTEAFF. CDR3 DNA sequence: TGCAGCGTTCGACCTGGCAGTGGCACTGAAGCTTTCTTT.

V is TRBV5-4 and J is TRBJ1-5; D is possibly TRBD1 (6 bases). Trimming shortened V by 4 bases and J by 7 bases, and 21 bases separated the two germline ends. The CDR3 is 16 amino acids. The germline CDR1 and CDR2 sequences are SGHNT and YYREEE (reference sequence). The CDR3, as DNA: TGTGCCAGCAGCCCCGGCGCCACAGGGTTTGACCAGCCCCAGCATTTT. Translating it yields CASSPGATGFDQPQHF.